Presented here are 30 T cell receptor beta chains from one specimen sequenced in a study of blood T cell repertoires in COVID-19. Sequenced by immunoSEQ multiplex PCR; TCRdb stores in-frame clones only, minus some. Among about 140,000 clones listed, 84% were seen once. Sequencing was done on a sample of peripheral blood. These receptors all stem from a man aged 25-45 years with COVID-19, enrolled during active disease.

The chain combines TRBV11-3 with TRBJ1-5, with TRBD1 matching over 9 bases. Per the germline V gene, CDR1 is SGHNT and CDR2 is YENEEA. This CDR3 region has 15 residues. After removal of 1 base from V and 6 bases from J, the junction contained 4 bases not matched to a gene. CDR3 protein: CASSLAGQGRQPQHF. DNA for the CDR3: TGTGCCAGCAGCTTAGCGGGACAGGGTCGTCAGCCCCAGCATTTT.

V usage is TRBV7-2 and J usage is TRBJ1-2; tentative D call: TRBD1 (5 bases). Germline CDR1 is SGHTA and CDR2 is FQGNSA. Trimming left V 4 bases short and J 6 bases short, with 12 bases between. This CDR3 is 13 amino acids long. The CDR3 protein is CASSYPGIHGYTF. DNA for the CDR3: TGTGCCAGCAGCTATCCAGGGATCCATGGCTACACCTTC.

This clone was detected a few times. The CDR3 DNA reads TGTGCCAGCAGCGCAGAGACAGGGTGGGAAGATACGCAGTATTTT. Protein sequence: CASSAETGWEDTQYF. The chain employs TRBV9 and TRBJ2-3; TRBD1 matches 7 bases. CDR1 SGDLS and CDR2 YYNGEE come from the germline V gene. The J segment lost 5 bases and the V segment lost 3 bases, leaving 9 bases of the junction unmatched. This CDR3 comprises 15 residues.

The chain carries TRBV7-6 and TRBJ2-2; TRBD1 aligns across 10 bases. With V trimmed by 5 bases and J by 4 bases, 10 bases remained unmatched. This CDR3 is built from 17 residues. The germline gives CDR1 SGHVS, CDR2 FNYEAQ. The CDR3 sequence is CASSLSTGTGVTGELFF. CDR3 in DNA: TGTGCCAGCAGCCTTAGCACCGGGACAGGGGTCACCGGGGAGCTGTTTTTT. The full variable domain, completed using reference TRBV7-6 and TRBJ2-2, is GAGVSQSPRYKVTKRGQDVALRCDPISGHVSLYWYRQALGQGPEFLTYFNYEAQQDKSGLPNDRFSAERPEGSISTLTIQRTEQRDSAMYRCASSLSTGTGVTGELFFGEGSRLTVL.

This rearrangement joins TRBV9 to TRBJ2-1; TRBD2 matches at 14 bases. Per germline, CDR1 SGDLS and CDR2 YYNGEE. The CDR3 spans 19 residues. Trimming at V came to 4 bases and at J to 6 bases, leaving 15 bases not matched to a gene. The CDR3 spells CASSPRLAGGSPLPNEQFF. For the CDR3, the DNA is TGTGCCAGCAGCCCCCGACTAGCGGGAGGGTCGCCTCTCCCCAATGAGCAGTTCTTC.

The V and J genes are TRBV5-5 and TRBJ2-7; TRBD2 might be the D (7 bases). V lost 0 bases to trimming and J lost 3 bases, with 13 bases between them. The germline V gene has CDR1 SGHKS and CDR2 YYEKEE (reference sequence). This CDR3 contains 15 residues. The DNA for the CDR3 is TGTGCCAGCAGCTTGGGGGGGCTAGCGGTCTACGAGCAGTACTTC. Its translation is CASSLGGLAVYEQYF.

The V and J genes are TRBV6-6 and TRBJ1-4; 9 bases align to TRBD1. J was trimmed by 8 bases and V by 5 bases; bases with no gene match: 6. Germline V gives CDR1 MNHNY, CDR2 SVGAGI (reference sequence). CDR3 length: 14 amino acids. CDR3 region: CASSRDRDGEKLFF. Here the CDR3 DNA reads TGTGCCAGCAGTAGGGACAGGGATGGAGAAAAACTGTTTTTT.

A few counts support this clone. V and J are TRBV15 and TRBJ2-1; TRBD2 matches 8 bases. With V trimmed by 1 base and J by 2 bases, 7 bases remained unmatched. Per germline, CDR1 LNHNV and CDR2 YYDKDF (reference sequence). The CDR3 sequence is 17 residues long. Here the CDR3 reads CATSRGSQREPYNEQFF. CDR3 coding DNA: TGTGCCACCAGCAGAGGGAGCCAGCGGGAGCCCTACAATGAGCAGTTCTTC.

J is TRBJ2-5 and V is TRBV7-2; possibly TRBD2 for D (5 bases). The CDR3 is 15 amino acids. The V end lost 4 bases, the J end lost 1 base, and 13 bases lay between the germline ends. Germline V gene sequence: CDR1 SGHTA, CDR2 FQGNSA. CDR3 sequence reads: CASSYRTGFQETQYF. For the CDR3, the DNA is TGTGCCAGCAGCTACCGGACTGGGTTCCAAGAGACCCAGTACTTC.

Here the CDR3 reads CASSSARGGPSTDTQYF. In DNA, the CDR3 is TGTGCCAGCAGTTCAGCGAGAGGGGGTCCTAGCACAGATACGCAGTATTTT. The chain recombines TRBV9 with TRBJ2-3, with D possibly being TRBD1 (6 bases). V lost 5 bases and J lost 0, with 19 bases in between. Germline lookup yields CDR1 SGDLS and CDR2 YYNGEE. The CDR3 consists of 17 residues.

The rearrangement links TRBV11-2 to TRBJ1-2; a possible D gene is TRBD1 (5 bases). CDR1 and CDR2 from the germline V gene are SGHAT and FQNNGV. The V end lost 2 bases, the J end lost 5 bases, and 15 bases lay between the germline ends. The CDR3 is 15 amino acids. This chain's CDR3 is CASSLRPGGVYGYTF. The CDR3, as DNA: TGTGCCAGCAGCTTACGTCCGGGGGGAGTATATGGCTACACCTTC.

The V and J genes are TRBV27 and TRBJ1-4; D gene uncertain. Per germline, CDR1 MNHEY and CDR2 SMNVEV (reference sequence). The CDR3 consists of 15 residues. Trimming took 6 bases from V and 4 from J, leaving 15 bases between them. The CDR3 loop is CASSHRTGNNEKLFF. The CDR3 nucleotides are TGTGCCAGCAGCCATCGGACGGGAAATAATGAAAAACTGTTTTTT. Full variable domain (missing parts from reference TRBV27 and TRBJ1-4): EAQVTQNPRYLITVTGKKLTVTCSQNMNHEYMSWYRQDPGLGLRQIYYSMNVEVTDKGDVPEGYKVSRKEKRNFPLILESPSPNQTSLYFCASSHRTGNNEKLFFGSGTQLSVL.

The sample holds one count of this clone. This chain joins TRBV20-1 and TRBJ1-5; D gene unclear. The CDR3 runs to 8 residues. CDR1 and CDR2 (germline): DFQATT, SNEGSKA (reference sequence). The V end was cut by 7 bases, the J end by 9 bases, with 4 bases between. The CDR3 loop is CSVAPQHF. CDR3 nucleotides: TGCAGTGTGGCGCCCCAGCATTTT.

This clone was counted a single time. The chain employs TRBV7-2 and TRBJ1-1; TRBD1 agrees at 8 bases. The trim removed 5 bases at V and 2 bases at J, leaving 7 bases unmatched. The CDR3 totals 15 residues. Germline assignment: CDR1 SGHTA and CDR2 FQGNSA. The CDR3, as DNA: TGTGCCAGCAGCCTCAGGGGGCGGGATAACACTGAAGCTTTCTTT. Amino acids: CASSLRGRDNTEAFF.

The rearrangement links TRBV6-5 to TRBJ1-1; possible D gene TRBD1, 6 bases. From germline, CDR1 is MNHEY and CDR2 SVGAGI. The length of the CDR3 is 14 residues. V gave up 4 bases and J gave up 2 bases, with 11 bases separating them. The CDR3 reads CASSSQGGNTEAFF. The CDR3, as DNA: TGTGCCAGCAGTTCCCAAGGGGGTAACACTGAAGCTTTCTTT.

CDR3 DNA: TGTGCCATCAGTGGTGAGACAGGGGGCTATGGCTACACCTTC. Amino acids: CAISGETGGYGYTF. The chain joins TRBV10-3 to TRBJ1-2; TRBD1 matches at 9 bases. The CDR3 runs to 14 residues. V gave up 4 bases and J gave up 4 bases; unmatched junction bases: 4. Germline V gene sequence: CDR1 ENHRY, CDR2 SYGVKD.

The rearrangement links TRBV11-2 to TRBJ1-2; 10 positions agree with TRBD1. The CDR3 spans 13 residues. With 5 bases clipped from V and 8 bases from J, the junction kept 5 bases outside the gene matches. Germline V gene data show CDR1 as SGHAT and CDR2 as FQNNGV. The CDR3 loop reads CASSGTGDEGYTF. The DNA of the CDR3 is TGTGCCAGCAGCGGGACAGGGGATGAGGGCTACACCTTC.

This rearrangement joins TRBV24-1 to TRBJ2-7, with D possibly being TRBD2 (5 bases). V was clipped by 2 bases and J by 7 bases, with 14 bases between them. The germline CDR1 and CDR2 sequences are KGHDR and SFDVKD. CDR3 length: 14 residues. For the CDR3, the DNA is TGTGCCACCAGTGATTCGCGACGGGGAGATGAGCAGTACTTC. It encodes CATSDSRRGDEQYF.

The chain carries TRBV24-1 and TRBJ2-1, with 10 bases identical to TRBD1. The V and J ends lost 9 bases and 6 bases, in that order; junction bases with no gene match: 7. The CDR3 is 14 residues long. In germline, CDR1 is KGHDR, CDR2 SFDVKD. In DNA, the CDR3 is TGTGCCACCGCCGGGACAGGGGTGGTCAATGAGCAGTTCTTC. It codes for CATAGTGVVNEQFF.

The V gene is TRBV30, the J gene TRBJ1-5; 7 bases are shared with TRBD1. Trimming cost V 3 bases and J 3 bases; bases outside gene matches: 8. Germline V gene sequence: CDR1 GTSNPN, CDR2 SVGIG (reference sequence). The CDR3 runs to 15 residues. The DNA of the CDR3 is TGTGCCTGGAGCGGGGACAGCGACCTCAATCAGCCCCAGCATTTT. It specifies CAWSGDSDLNQPQHF.

The chain has TRBV6-5 and TRBJ2-3, with 9 bases fitting TRBD1. Germline V CDR1 and CDR2: MNHEY, SVGAGI. The CDR3 is 15 amino acids. J gave up 1 base and V 7 bases, and 6 bases lay outside the gene matches. CDR3 sequence: CASTKRDRGTDTQYF. In DNA form, the CDR3 reads TGTGCCAGCACCAAACGGGACAGGGGCACAGATACGCAGTATTTT.

The chain couples TRBV19 to TRBJ1-4; 12 bases map to TRBD1. Germline loops: CDR1 LNHDA, CDR2 SQIVND (reference sequence). J gave up 10 bases and V 5 bases, and 8 bases lay outside the gene matches. This CDR3 comprises 15 residues. The CDR3, as DNA: TGTGCCAGTAGTCGCCCCGGGACAGGGGGCGCAAAACTGTTTTTT. As protein: CASSRPGTGGAKLFF.

The V and J genes are TRBV2 and TRBJ2-1; no definite D call. With 3 bases removed from V and 4 bases from J, the gap between germline ends came to 7 bases. This CDR3 spans 13 amino acids. Germline V gives CDR1 SNHLY, CDR2 FYNNEI. CDR3 protein: CASSEAQYNEQFF. The CDR3 DNA is TGTGCCAGCAGTGAGGCACAGTACAATGAGCAGTTCTTC.

This chain uses TRBV19 with TRBJ1-3, with D unresolved. CDR3 length equals 13 residues. CDR1 and CDR2 (germline): LNHDA, SQIVND (reference sequence). V was pared by 5 bases and J by 2 bases, with 7 bases between. In DNA, the CDR3 is TGTGCCAGTAGTCGCCGGGCTGGAAACACCATATATTTT. This translates into CASSRRAGNTIYF.

This chain joins TRBV29-1 and TRBJ1-2; tentative D call: TRBD1 (6 bases). The CDR3 has 10 amino acids. V dropped 4 bases and J dropped 10 bases, with 10 bases sitting between them. Germline V lookup: CDR1 SQVTM, CDR2 ANQGSEA. The CDR3: CSVVQGHYTF. The CDR3 DNA reads TGCAGCGTTGTACAGGGTCACTACACCTTC.

The genes are TRBV9 and TRBJ2-5; possibly TRBD1 for D (6 bases). CDR3 length equals 16 residues. Germline loops: CDR1 SGDLS, CDR2 YYNGEE. Trimming pared 4 bases from V and 4 bases from J, leaving 20 bases between. The chain's CDR3 is CASSPSVDRGLETQYF. The CDR3 coding sequence is TGTGCCAGCAGCCCGAGTGTGGACAGAGGCCTAGAGACCCAGTACTTC.

J is TRBJ2-7 and V is TRBV24-1; maybe TRBD2 (5 bases). V shed 7 bases and J shed 5 bases, with 20 bases lying between them. CDR1 and CDR2 from the germline V gene are KGHDR and SFDVKD. This CDR3 has 15 residues. The CDR3 here is CATRTGSLTPNEQYF. CDR3 DNA sequence: TGTGCCACCAGAACGGGGTCCCTAACCCCCAACGAGCAGTACTTC.

The genes are TRBV5-1 and TRBJ2-3; no reliable D call. Trimming cost V 0 bases and J 6 bases, with 11 bases left between them. This CDR3 comprises 14 residues. CDR1 is SGHRS, CDR2 YFSETQ, per germline. CDR3 residues: CASSLGQVSDTQYF. CDR3 coding DNA: TGCGCCAGCAGCTTGGGCCAGGTCAGCGATACGCAGTATTTT.

This clone was picked up a small number of times. The rearrangement uses TRBV15 and TRBJ2-7; 9 nucleotides align to TRBD1. This CDR3 contains 16 residues. Trimming took 5 bases from V and 0 from J; bases not matched to a gene: 8. Germline V gene sequence: CDR1 LNHNV, CDR2 YYDKDF (reference sequence). The CDR3 is CATSPGQGSSSYEQYF. The CDR3 coding sequence is TGTGCCACCAGCCCGGGACAGGGATCCTCCTCCTACGAGCAGTACTTC.

The chain links TRBV9 to TRBJ2-7; 7 bases align to TRBD2. J lost 7 bases, V lost 3 bases, and 10 bases had no gene match. Germline V gives CDR1 SGDLS, CDR2 YYNGEE. The CDR3 covers 14 residues. CDR3 bases: TGTGCCAGCAGCGCCCAAGCGGGGAGTAGAGAGCAGTACTTC. Amino acids: CASSAQAGSREQYF.